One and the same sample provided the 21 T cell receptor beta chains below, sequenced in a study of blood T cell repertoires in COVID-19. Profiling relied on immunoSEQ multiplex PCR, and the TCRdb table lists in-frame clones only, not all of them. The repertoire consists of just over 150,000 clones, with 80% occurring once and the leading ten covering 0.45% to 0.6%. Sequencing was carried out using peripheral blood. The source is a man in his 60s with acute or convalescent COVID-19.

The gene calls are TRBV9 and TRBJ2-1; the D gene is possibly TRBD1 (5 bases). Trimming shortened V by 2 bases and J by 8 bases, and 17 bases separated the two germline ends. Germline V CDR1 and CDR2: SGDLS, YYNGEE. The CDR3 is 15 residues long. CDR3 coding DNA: TGTGCCAGCAGCGTCGCCGGGTGGGGCGCGGATGAGCAGTTCTTC. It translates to CASSVAGWGADEQFF.

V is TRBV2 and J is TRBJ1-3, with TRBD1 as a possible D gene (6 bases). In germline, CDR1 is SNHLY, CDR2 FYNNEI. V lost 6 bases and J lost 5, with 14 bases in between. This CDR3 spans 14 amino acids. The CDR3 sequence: CASRAAQGRNTIYF. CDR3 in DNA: TGTGCCAGCAGAGCAGCCCAGGGGAGAAACACCATATATTTT.

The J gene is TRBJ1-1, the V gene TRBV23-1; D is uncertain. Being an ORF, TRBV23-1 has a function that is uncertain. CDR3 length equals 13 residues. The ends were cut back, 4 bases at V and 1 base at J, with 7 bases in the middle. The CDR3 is CASSLLGNTEAFF. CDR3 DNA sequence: TGCGCCAGCAGTCTTCTAGGGAACACTGAAGCTTTCTTT.

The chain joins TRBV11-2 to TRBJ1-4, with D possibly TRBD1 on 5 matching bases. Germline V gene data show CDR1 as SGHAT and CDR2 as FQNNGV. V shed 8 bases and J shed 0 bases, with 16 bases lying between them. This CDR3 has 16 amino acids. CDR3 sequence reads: CASSQGFTSTNEKLFF. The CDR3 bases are TGTGCCAGCTCCCAGGGTTTCACCTCAACTAATGAAAAACTGTTTTTT. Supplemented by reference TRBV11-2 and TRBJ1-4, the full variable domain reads EAGVAQSPRYKIIEKRQSVAFWCNPISGHATLYWYQQILGQGPKLLIQFQNNGVVDDSQLPKDRFSAERLKGVDSTLKIQPAKLEDSAVYLCASSQGFTSTNEKLFFGSGTQLSVL.

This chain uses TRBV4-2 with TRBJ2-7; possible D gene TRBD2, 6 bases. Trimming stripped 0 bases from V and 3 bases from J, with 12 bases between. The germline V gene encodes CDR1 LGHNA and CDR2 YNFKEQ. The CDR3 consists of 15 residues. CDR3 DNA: TGTGCCAGCAGCCAAGATCTCGCTAGCGACTACGAGCAGTACTTC. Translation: CASSQDLASDYEQYF.

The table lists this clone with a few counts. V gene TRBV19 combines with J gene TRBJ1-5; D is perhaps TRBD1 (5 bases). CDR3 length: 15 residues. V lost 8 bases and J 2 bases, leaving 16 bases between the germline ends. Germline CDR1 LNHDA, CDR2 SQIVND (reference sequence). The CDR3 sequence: CASGVGGRGNQPQHF. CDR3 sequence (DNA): TGTGCCAGTGGTGTTGGGGGGAGAGGCAATCAGCCCCAGCATTTT. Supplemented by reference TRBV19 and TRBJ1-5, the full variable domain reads DGGITQSPKYLFRKEGQNVTLSCEQNLNHDAMYWYRQDPGQGLRLIYYSQIVNDFQKGDIAEGYSVSREKKESFPLTVTSAQKNPTAFYLCASGVGGRGNQPQHFGDGTRLSIL.

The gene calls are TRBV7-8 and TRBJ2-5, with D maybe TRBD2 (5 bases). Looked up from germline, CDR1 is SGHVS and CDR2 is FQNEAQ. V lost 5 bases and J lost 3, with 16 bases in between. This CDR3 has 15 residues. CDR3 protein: CASSPASGREETQYF. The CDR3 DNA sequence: TGTGCCAGCAGCCCCGCCTCCGGGCGGGAAGAGACCCAGTACTTC.

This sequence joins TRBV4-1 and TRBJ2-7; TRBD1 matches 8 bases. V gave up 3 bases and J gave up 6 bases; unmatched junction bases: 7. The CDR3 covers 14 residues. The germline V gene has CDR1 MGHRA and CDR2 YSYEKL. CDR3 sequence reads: CASSHPRQGSEQYF. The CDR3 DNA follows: TGCGCCAGCAGCCACCCTAGACAGGGGTCCGAGCAGTACTTC.

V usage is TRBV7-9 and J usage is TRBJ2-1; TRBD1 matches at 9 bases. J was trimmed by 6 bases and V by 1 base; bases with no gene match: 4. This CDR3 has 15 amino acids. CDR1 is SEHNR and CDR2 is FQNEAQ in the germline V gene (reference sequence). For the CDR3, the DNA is TGTGCCAGCAGCTTAGGGACAGGGGTGTTCAATGAGCAGTTCTTC. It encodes CASSLGTGVFNEQFF.

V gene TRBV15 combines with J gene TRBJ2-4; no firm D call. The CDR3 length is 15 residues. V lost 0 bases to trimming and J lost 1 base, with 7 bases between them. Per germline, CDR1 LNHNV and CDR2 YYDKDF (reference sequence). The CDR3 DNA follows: TGTGCCACCAGCAGAGATCGTGTCGCCAAAAACATTCAGTACTTC. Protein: CATSRDRVAKNIQYF. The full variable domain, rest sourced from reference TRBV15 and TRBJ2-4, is DAMVIQNPRYQVTQFGKPVTLSCSQTLNHNVMYWYQQKSSQAPKLLFHYYDKDFNNEADTPDNFQSRRPNTSFCFLDIRSPGLGDTAMYLCATSRDRVAKNIQYFGAGTRLSVL.

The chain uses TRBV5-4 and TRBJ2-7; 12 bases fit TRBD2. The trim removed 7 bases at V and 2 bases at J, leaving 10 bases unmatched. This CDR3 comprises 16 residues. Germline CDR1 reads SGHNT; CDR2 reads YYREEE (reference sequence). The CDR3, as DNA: TGTGCCAGCTCCCGGACTAGCGGGGCCTCTCCCTACGAGCAGTACTTC. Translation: CASSRTSGASPYEQYF.

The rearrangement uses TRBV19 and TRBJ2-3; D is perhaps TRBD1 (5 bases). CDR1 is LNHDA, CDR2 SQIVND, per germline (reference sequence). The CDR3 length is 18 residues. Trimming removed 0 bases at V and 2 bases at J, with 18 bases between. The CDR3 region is CASSIDPPGRAPTDTQYF. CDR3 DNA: TGTGCCAGTAGTATAGATCCCCCCGGCAGGGCCCCCACAGATACGCAGTATTTT. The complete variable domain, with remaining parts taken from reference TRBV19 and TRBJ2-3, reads DGGITQSPKYLFRKEGQNVTLSCEQNLNHDAMYWYRQDPGQGLRLIYYSQIVNDFQKGDIAEGYSVSREKKESFPLTVTSAQKNPTAFYLCASSIDPPGRAPTDTQYFGPGTRLTVL.

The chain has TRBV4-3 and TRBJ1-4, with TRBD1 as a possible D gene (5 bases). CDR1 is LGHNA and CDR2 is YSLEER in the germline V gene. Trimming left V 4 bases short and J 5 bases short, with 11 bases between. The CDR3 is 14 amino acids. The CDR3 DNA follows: TGCGCCAGCAGCCCCAGGGTAGGGAATGAAAAACTGTTTTTT. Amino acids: CASSPRVGNEKLFF.

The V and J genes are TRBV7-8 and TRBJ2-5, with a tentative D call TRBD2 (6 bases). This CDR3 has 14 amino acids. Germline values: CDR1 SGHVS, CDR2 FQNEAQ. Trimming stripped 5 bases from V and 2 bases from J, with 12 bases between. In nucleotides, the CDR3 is TGTGCCAGCAGCCCCCGGAGGGTTCAAGAGACCCAGTACTTC. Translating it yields CASSPRRVQETQYF.

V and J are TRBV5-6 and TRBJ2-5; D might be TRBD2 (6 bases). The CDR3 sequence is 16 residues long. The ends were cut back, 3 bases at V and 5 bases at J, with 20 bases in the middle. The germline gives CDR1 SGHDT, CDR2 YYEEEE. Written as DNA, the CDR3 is TGTGCCAGCAGCTGGGGATTGGGAGGCCGAGGGGAGACCCAGTACTTC. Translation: CASSWGLGGRGETQYF.

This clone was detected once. The CDR3 protein is CASSLNEKLFF. CDR3 DNA: TGTGCCAGTAGCCTTAATGAAAAACTGTTTTTT. The chain recombines TRBV19 with TRBJ1-4; D unresolved. The CDR3 is 11 amino acids. V lost 6 bases and J lost 4, with 3 bases in between. Per the germline V gene, CDR1 is LNHDA and CDR2 is SQIVND (reference sequence).

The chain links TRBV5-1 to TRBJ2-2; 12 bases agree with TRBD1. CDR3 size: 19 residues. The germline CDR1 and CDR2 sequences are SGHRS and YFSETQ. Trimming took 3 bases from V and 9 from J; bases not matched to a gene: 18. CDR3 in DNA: TGCGCCAGCAGCTCGGGACAGGGGGCAGTCCCAACCCAGGGCAGGGAGCTGTTTTTT. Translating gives CASSSGQGAVPTQGRELFF.

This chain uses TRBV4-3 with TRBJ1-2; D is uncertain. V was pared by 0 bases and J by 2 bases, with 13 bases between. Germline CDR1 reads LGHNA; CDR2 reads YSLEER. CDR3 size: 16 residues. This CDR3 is CASSQEAGNRNYGYTF. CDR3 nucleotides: TGCGCCAGCAGCCAAGAAGCAGGAAACCGAAACTATGGCTACACCTTC.

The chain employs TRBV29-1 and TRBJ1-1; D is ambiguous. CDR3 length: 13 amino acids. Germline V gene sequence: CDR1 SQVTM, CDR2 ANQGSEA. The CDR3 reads CSVFREGNTEAFF. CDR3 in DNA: TGCAGTGTATTCCGGGAGGGGAACACTGAAGCTTTCTTT.

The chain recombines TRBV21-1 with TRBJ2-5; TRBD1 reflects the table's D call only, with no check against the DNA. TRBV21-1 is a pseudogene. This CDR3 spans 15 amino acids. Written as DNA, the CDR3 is TGTGCCAGCAGCAAAGTAAGAGATCAGGGGAAGACCCAGTACTTC. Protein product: CASSKVRDQGKTQYF.

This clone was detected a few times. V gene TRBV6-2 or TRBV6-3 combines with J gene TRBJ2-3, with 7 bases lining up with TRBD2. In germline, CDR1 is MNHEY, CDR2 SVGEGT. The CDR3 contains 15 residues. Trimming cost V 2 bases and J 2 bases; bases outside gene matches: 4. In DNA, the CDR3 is TGTGCCAGCAGTTACGTGGGACTACCCACAGATACGCAGTATTTT. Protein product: CASSYVGLPTDTQYF.